This TCR beta chain was obtained from a study of OX40 agonist ivuxolimab in advanced cancers. Study-level information: An anti-OX40 (CD134) antibody with agonistic activity, ivuxolimab, was administered to patients.

Study outcomes and limitations: Blood T cells, both CD4+ and CD8+, expanded clonally by week 6 at 0.1 to 3.0 mg/kg.

Profiled with immunoSEQ multiplex PCR; TCRdb holds only in-frame clones, not every one. This table holds approximately 70,000 clones, about 80% found once. The germline V gene encodes CDR1 MDHEN and CDR2 SYDVKM. The CDR3 runs to 16 residues. Regarding this clone: Its antigen is currently unknown. The junction departs from germline at one end; a sequencing error may be responsible.

V is TRBV28 and J is TRBJ2-5; 7 nucleotides match TRBD2. This clonotype was sampled from an adult with an advanced solid tumor such as melanoma, head and neck, liver or kidney cancer. Sequences were derived from CD4+ or CD8+ T cells sorted from blood, sampled in a trial of the OX40 agonist ivuxolimab. CDR3 region: CASGLSLAGDQETQYF. In DNA form, the CDR3 reads TGTGCCAGCGGGTTGTCCTTGGCGGGGGACCAGGAGACCCAGTACTTC.